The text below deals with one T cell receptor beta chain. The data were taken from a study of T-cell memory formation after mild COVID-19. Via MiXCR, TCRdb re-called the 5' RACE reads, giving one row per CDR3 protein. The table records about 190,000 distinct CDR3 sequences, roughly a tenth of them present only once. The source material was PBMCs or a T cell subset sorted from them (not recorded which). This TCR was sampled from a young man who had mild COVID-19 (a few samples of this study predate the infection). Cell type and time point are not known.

The CDR3 loop is CASSTRIRETTISWETQYF. The CDR3 DNA follows: TGTGCCAGCAGCACACGGATCCGGGAGACCACCATTAGCTGGGAGACCCAGTACTTC. V and J are TRBV21-1 and TRBJ2-5; the DNA was not compared with TRBD1, the D call given in the table. TRBV21-1 is a pseudogene. The CDR3 loop spans 19 amino acids.